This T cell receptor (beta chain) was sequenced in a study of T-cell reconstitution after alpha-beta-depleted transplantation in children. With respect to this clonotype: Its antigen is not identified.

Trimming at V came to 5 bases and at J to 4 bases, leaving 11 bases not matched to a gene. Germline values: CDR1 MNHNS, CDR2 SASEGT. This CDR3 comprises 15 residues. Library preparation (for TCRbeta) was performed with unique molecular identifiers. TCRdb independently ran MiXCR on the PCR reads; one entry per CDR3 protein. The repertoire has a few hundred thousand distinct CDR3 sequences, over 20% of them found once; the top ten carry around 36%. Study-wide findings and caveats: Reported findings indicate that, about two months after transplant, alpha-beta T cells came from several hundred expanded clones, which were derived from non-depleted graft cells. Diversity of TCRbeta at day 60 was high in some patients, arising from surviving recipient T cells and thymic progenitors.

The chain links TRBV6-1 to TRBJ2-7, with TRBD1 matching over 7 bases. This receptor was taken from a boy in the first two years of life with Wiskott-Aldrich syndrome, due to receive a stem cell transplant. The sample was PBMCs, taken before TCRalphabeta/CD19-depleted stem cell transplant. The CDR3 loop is CASSPYRGYQYEQYF. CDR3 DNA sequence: TGTGCCAGCAGTCCGTACAGGGGATATCAGTACGAGCAGTACTTC.